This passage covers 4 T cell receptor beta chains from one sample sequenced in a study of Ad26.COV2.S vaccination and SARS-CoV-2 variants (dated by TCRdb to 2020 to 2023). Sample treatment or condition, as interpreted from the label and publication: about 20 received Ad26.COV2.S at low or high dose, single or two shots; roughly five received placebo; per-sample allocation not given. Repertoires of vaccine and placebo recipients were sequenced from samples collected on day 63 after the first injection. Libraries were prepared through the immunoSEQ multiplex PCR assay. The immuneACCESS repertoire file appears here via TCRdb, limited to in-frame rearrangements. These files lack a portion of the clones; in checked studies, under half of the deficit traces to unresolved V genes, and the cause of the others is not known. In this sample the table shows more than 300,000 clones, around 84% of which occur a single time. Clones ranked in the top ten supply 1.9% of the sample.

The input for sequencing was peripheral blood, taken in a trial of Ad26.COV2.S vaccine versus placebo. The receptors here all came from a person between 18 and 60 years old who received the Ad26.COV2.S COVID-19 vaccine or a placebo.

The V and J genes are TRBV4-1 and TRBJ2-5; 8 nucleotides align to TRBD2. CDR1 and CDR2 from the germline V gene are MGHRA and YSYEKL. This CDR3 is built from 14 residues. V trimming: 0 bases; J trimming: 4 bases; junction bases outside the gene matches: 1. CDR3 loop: CASSQEGTRETQYF. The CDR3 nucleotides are TGCGCCAGCAGCCAAGAGGGGACTAGAGAGACCCAGTACTTC.

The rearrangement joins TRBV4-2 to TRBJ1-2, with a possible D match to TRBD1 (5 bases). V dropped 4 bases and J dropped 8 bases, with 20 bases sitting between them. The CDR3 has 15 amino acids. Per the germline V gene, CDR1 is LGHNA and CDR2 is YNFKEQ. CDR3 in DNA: TGTGCCAGCAGCCCGGGGCCCTTATTTATTGAGGGCTACACCTTC. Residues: CASSPGPLFIEGYTF.

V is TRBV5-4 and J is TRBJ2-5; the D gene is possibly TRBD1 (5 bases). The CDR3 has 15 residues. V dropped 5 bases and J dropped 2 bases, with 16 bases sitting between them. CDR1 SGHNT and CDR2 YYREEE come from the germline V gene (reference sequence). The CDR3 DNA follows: TGTGCCAGCAGTTCCATCCAGGGTGCACAAGAGACCCAGTACTTC. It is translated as CASSSIQGAQETQYF.

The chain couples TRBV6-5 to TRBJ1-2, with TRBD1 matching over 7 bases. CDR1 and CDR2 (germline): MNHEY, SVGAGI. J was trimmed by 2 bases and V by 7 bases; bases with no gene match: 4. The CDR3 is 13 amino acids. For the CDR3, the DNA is TGTGCCAGCAACGCAGGGGGGAACTATGGCTACACCTTC. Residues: CASNAGGNYGYTF.